The clone carrying this T cell receptor beta chain was counted between two and nine times. The data derive from a study of Ad26.COV2.S vaccination and SARS-CoV-2 variants. Study information: Intramuscular Ad26.COV2.S doses were given once or twice, 56 days apart.

This table comes from immunoSEQ multiplex PCR, and its TCRdb copy is limited to in-frame clones, with some not included. Among about 400,000 clones, 70% to 90% were seen once, and the ten largest hold around 1.8%. Treatment specified: roughly 18 received Ad26.COV2.S at low or high dose, single or two shots; about five received placebo; per-sample allocation not given. The study sampled participants on day 63 after the first vaccine or placebo injection. The CDR3 is made up of 10 amino acids. Trimming at V came to 5 bases and at J to 10 bases, leaving 0 bases not matched to a gene. From germline, CDR1 is LNHDA and CDR2 SQIVND (reference sequence).

This chain links TRBV19 with TRBJ1-1; 8 nucleotides match TRBD1. Sequenced here: peripheral blood, sampled in a trial of Ad26.COV2.S vaccine versus placebo. The origin of this receptor is a person between 18 and 65 years old who received the Ad26.COV2.S COVID-19 vaccine or a placebo. CDR3 bases: TGTGCCAGTAGTGACAGGGGAGCTTTCTTT. This codes for CASSDRGAFF.